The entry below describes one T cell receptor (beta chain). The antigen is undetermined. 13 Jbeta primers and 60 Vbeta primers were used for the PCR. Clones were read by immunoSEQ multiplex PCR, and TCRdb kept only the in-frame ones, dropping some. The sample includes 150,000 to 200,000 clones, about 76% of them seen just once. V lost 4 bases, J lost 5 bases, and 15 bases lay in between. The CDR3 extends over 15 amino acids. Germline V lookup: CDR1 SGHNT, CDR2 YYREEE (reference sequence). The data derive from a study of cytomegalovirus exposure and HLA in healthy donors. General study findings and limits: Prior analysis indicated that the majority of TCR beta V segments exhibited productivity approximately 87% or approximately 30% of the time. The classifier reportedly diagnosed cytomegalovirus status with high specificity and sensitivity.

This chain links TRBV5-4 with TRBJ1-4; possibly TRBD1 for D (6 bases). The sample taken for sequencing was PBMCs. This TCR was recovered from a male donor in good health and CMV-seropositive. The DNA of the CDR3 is TGTGCCAGCAGCATTACAGGGCTGGGGAATGAAAAACTGTTTTTT. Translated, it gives CASSITGLGNEKLFF.